The present TCR beta chain was sequenced within a study of beta chain features in type 1 diabetes. The authors reverse transcribed all of the isolated RNA, so sequencing captured expressed TCRB transcripts. TCRdb's table, derived via immunoSEQ multiplex PCR, lists solely in-frame clones and lacks some. The sample gives roughly 500,000 clones, roughly 30% of which show up once; almost 0.065% is in the top ten. The CDR3 runs to 11 residues. The trim removed 7 bases at V and 9 bases at J, leaving 6 bases unmatched. CDR1 SQVTM and CDR2 ANQGSEA come from the germline V gene. Only one heparinised blood draw was taken per donor, and its volume averaged around 110 mL.

The specimen sequenced was naive CD4+ T cells from blood. The sequence was obtained from a man aged 18 to 29 in good health. The genes are TRBV29-1 and TRBJ2-1; TRBD1 matches at 7 bases. CDR3 DNA: TGCAGCGGGCGACAGGGTGCTGAGCAGTTCTTC. Its protein product is CSGRQGAEQFF.